This T cell receptor (beta chain) was captured in a study of technical replicates of blood from several donors. Sequencing was performed with immunoSEQ multiplex PCR; in TCRdb, only in-frame clones are kept and a portion is missing. In the table there are about 59,000 clones, about 94% of which are singletons. Trimming at V came to 3 bases and at J to 4 bases, leaving 6 bases not matched to a gene. The CDR3 length is 16 residues. Germline V lookup: CDR1 LGHNA, CDR2 YSLEER. The gene calls are TRBV4-3 and TRBJ2-3, with 11 bases identical to TRBD2. The clonotype was recovered from a human donor in good health. Some clones in this sample may be carry-over from other donors' samples. Sequencing was performed on PBMCs. The CDR3 DNA reads TGCGCCAGCAGCCAGGAGGGACTAGCGGATTCAGATACGCAGTATTTT. Amino acids: CASSQEGLADSDTQYF.